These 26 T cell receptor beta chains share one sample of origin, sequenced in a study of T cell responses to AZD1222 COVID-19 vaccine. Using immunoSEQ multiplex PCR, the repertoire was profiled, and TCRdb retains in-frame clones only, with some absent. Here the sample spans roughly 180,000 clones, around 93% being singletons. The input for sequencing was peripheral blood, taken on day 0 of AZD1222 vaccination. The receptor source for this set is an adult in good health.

In DNA, the CDR3 is TGTGCCAGCTCCCTCCAAGAGACCCAGTACTTC. Translated, it gives CASSLQETQYF. The chain carries TRBV18 and TRBJ2-5, with D unresolved. Germline lookup yields CDR1 KGHSH and CDR2 LQKENI. Deletions cut 6 bases from V and 1 base from J, with 3 bases between. The CDR3 loop spans 11 amino acids.

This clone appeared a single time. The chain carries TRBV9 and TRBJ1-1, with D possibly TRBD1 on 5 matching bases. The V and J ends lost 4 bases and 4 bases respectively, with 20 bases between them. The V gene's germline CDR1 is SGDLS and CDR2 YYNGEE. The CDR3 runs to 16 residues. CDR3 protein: CASSKGRRSGGTEAFF. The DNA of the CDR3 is TGTGCCAGCAGCAAGGGACGTCGCTCGGGGGGCACTGAAGCTTTCTTT.

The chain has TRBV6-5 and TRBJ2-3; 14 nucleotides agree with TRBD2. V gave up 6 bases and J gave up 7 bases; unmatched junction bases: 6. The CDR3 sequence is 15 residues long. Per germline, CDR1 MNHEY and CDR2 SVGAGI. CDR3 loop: CASSWTSGRSNTQYF. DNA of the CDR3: TGTGCCAGCAGCTGGACTAGCGGGAGGAGTAATACGCAGTATTTT.

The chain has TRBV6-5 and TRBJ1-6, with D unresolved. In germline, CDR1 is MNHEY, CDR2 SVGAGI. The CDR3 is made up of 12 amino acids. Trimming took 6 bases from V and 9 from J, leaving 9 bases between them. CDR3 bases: TGTGCCAGCAGGGGAGAAATTTCACCCCTCCACTTT. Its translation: CASRGEISPLHF.

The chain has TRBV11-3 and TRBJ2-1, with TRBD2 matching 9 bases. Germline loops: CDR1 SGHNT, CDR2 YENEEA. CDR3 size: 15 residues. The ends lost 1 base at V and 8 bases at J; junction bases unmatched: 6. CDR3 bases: TGTGCCAGCAGCTTAGGTCTAGCGGGATCATATGAGCAGTTCTTC. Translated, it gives CASSLGLAGSYEQFF.

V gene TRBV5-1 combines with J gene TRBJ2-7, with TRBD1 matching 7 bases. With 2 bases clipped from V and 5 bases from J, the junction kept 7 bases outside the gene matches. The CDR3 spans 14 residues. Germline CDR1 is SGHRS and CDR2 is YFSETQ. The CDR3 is CASSFPGQDDEQYF. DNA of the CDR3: TGCGCCAGCAGCTTCCCCGGACAGGACGACGAGCAGTACTTC.

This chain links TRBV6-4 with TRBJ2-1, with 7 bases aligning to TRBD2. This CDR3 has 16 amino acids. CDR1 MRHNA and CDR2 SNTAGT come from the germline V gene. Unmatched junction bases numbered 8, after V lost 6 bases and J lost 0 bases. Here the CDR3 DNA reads TGTGCCAGCAGCCCGGCGGGGGTAAGCTCCTACAATGAGCAGTTCTTC. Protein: CASSPAGVSSYNEQFF.

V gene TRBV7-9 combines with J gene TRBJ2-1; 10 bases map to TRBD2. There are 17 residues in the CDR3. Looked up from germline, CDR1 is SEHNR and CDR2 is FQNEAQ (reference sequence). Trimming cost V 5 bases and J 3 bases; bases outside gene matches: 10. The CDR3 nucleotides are TGTGCCAGCAGCAAAGGGACTAGCGAGTTACTCTACAATGAGCAGTTCTTC. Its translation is CASSKGTSELLYNEQFF.

CDR3 protein: CSVESGSNQPQHF. The CDR3 region has the DNA TGCAGCGTTGAATCTGGGAGCAATCAGCCCCAGCATTTT. This sequence joins TRBV29-1 and TRBJ1-5; D uncertain. The CDR3 covers 13 residues. Trimming removed 2 bases from V and 1 base from J, with 6 bases in between. Germline V gene data show CDR1 as SQVTM and CDR2 as ANQGSEA.

DNA for the CDR3: TGTGCCAGCAGGGAACTAGCGGGAGAGACCGGGGAGCTGTTTTTT. Encoded protein: CASRELAGETGELFF. This chain connects TRBV7-9 to TRBJ2-2; 11 positions match TRBD2. This CDR3 is built from 15 residues. Germline values: CDR1 SEHNR, CDR2 FQNEAQ (reference sequence). The junction had 5 bases not matched to a gene; V was cut back by 6 bases and J by 5 bases.

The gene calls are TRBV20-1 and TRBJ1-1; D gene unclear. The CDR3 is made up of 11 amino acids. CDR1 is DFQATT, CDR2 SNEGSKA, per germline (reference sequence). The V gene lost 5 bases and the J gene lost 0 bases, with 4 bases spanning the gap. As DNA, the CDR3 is TGCAGTGCTCCGATGAACACTGAAGCTTTCTTT. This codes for CSAPMNTEAFF.

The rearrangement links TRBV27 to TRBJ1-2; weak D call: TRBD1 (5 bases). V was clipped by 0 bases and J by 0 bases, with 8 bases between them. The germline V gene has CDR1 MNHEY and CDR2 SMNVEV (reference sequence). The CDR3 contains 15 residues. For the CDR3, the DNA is TGTGCCAGCAGTTTATCCCGACAGCCTAACTATGGCTACACCTTC. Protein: CASSLSRQPNYGYTF.

CDR3 bases: TGTGCCAGCAGTTTATTGGGACAGGGGCTTGAAGCTTTCTTT. It specifies CASSLLGQGLEAFF. J is TRBJ1-1 and V is TRBV28, with 10 nucleotides matching TRBD1. The CDR3 runs 14 residues. Germline V gives CDR1 MDHEN, CDR2 SYDVKM. Germline trimming cut 1 base from V and 7 bases from J; bases unmatched to any gene: 3.

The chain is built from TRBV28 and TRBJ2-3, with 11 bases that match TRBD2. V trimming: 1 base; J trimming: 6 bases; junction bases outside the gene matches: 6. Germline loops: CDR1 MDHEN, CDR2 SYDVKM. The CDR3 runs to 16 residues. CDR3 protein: CASSLYPSGRSDTQYF. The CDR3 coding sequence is TGTGCCAGCAGTTTATATCCTAGCGGGAGGTCGGATACGCAGTATTTT. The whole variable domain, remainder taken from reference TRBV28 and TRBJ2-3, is DVKVTQSSRYLVKRTGEKVFLECVQDMDHENMFWYRQDPGLGLRLIYFSYDVKMKEKGDIPEGYSVSREKKERFSLILESASTNQTSMYLCASSLYPSGRSDTQYFGPGTRLTVL.

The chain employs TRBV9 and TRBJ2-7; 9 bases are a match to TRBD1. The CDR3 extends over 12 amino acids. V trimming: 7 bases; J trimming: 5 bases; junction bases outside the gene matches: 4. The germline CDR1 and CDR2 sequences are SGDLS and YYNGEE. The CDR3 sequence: CASRGTGNEQYF. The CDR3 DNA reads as TGTGCCAGCCGCGGGACAGGGAACGAGCAGTACTTC. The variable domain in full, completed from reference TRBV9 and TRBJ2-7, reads DSGVTQTPKHLITATGQRVTLRCSPRSGDLSVYWYQQSLDQGLQFLIQYYNGEERAKGNILERFSAQQFPDLHSELNLSSLELGDSALYFCASRGTGNEQYFGPGTRLTVT.

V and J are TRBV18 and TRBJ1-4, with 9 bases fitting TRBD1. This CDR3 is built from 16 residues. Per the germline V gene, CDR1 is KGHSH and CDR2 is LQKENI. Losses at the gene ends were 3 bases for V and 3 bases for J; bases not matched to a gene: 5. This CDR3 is CASSPIQGAANEKLFF. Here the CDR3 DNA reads TGTGCCAGCTCACCTATACAGGGGGCGGCTAATGAAAAACTGTTTTTT.

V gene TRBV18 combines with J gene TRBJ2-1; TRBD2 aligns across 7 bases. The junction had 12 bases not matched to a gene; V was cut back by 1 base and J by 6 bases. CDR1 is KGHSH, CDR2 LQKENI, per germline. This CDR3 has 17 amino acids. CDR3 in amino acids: CASSPLFPRTSPNEQFF. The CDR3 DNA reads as TGTGCCAGCTCACCACTTTTTCCGAGGACTAGTCCCAATGAGCAGTTCTTC.

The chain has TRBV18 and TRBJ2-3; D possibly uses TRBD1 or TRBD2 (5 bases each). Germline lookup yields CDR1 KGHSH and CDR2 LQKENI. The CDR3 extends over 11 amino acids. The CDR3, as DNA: TGTGCTACGGGGCCCTCGGATACGCAGTATTTT. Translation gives CATGPSDTQYF. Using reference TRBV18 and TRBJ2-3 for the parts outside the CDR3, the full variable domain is NAGVMQNPRHLVRRRGQEARLRCSPMKGHSHVYWYRQLPEEGLKFMVYLQKENIIDESGMPKERFSAEFPKEGPSILRIQQVVRGDSAAYFCATGPSDTQYFGPGTRLTVL.

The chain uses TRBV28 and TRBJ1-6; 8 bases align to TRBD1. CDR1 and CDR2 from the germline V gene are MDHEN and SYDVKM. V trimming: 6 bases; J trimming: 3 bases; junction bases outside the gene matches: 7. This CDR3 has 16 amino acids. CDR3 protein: CASRPHRGNYNSPLHF. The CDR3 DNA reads TGTGCCAGCAGACCCCACAGGGGGAACTATAATTCACCCCTCCACTTT.

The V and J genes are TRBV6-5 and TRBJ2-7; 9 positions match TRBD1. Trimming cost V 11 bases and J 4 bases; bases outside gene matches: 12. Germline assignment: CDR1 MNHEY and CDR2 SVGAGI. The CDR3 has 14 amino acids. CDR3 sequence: CAYGGQGSWYEQYF. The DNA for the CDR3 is TGTGCCTATGGGGGACAGGGTAGTTGGTACGAGCAGTACTTC.

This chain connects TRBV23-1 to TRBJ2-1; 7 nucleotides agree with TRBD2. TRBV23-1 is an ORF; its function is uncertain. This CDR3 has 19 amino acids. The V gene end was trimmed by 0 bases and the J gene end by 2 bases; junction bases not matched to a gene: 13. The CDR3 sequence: CASSQSGVAGESPYNEQFF. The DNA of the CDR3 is TGCGCCAGCAGTCAATCAGGTGTGGCGGGAGAGTCCCCCTACAATGAGCAGTTCTTC.

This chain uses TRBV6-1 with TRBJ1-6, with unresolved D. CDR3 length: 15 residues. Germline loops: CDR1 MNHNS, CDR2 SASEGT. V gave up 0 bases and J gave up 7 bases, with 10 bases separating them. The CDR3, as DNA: TGTGCCAGCAGTGAAGCCGAGACGGGCAATTCACCCCTCCACTTT. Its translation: CASSEAETGNSPLHF.

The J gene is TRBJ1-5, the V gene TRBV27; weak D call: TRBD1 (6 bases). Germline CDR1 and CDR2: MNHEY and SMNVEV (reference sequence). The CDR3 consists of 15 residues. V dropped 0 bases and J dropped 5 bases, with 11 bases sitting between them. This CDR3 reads CASSLSTGEDQPQHF. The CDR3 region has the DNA TGTGCCAGCAGTTTATCGACAGGAGAAGATCAGCCCCAGCATTTT.

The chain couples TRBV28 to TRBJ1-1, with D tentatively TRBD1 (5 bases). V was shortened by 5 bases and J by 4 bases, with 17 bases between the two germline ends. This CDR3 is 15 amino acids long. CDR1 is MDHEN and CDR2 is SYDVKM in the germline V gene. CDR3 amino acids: CASSIMQGHGTEAFF. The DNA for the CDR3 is TGTGCCAGCAGTATAATGCAGGGTCATGGCACTGAAGCTTTCTTT.

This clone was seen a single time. In DNA form, the CDR3 reads TGTGCCAGCAGTTTCTGGGGGAATAATTCACCCCTCCACTTT. This gives the protein CASSFWGNNSPLHF. The gene calls are TRBV28 and TRBJ1-6, with a possible D match to TRBD1 (5 bases). Trimming left V 3 bases short and J 5 bases short, with 8 bases between. The CDR3 is 14 amino acids. Germline lookup yields CDR1 MDHEN and CDR2 SYDVKM.

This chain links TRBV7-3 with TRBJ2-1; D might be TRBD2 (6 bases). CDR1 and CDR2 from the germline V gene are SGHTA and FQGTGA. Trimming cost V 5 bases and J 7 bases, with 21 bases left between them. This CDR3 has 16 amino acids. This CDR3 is CASSVSGGGPANEQFF. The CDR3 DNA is TGTGCCAGCAGCGTAAGCGGTGGAGGGCCGGCGAATGAGCAGTTCTTC.